A single sample gave rise to the 17 T cell receptor beta chains below, sequenced in a study of circulating and synovial CD4+ cells in juvenile arthritis. Sequencing was performed with immunoSEQ multiplex PCR; in TCRdb, only in-frame clones are kept and a portion is missing. Of some 33,000 clones listed, approximately 94% are singletons. The sequenced sample consisted of CD4+ T cells from blood. The receptors derive from a human donor with juvenile idiopathic arthritis.

V usage is TRBV19 and J usage is TRBJ2-1; 7 positions match TRBD2. J lost 8 bases, V lost 4 bases, and 11 bases had no gene match. This CDR3 is built from 15 residues. The germline V gene has CDR1 LNHDA and CDR2 SQIVND (reference sequence). The CDR3 DNA is TGTGCCAGTAGTAACCCGGGGGGACGGGGAGATGAGCAGTTCTTC. Translation gives CASSNPGGRGDEQFF.

Turning to this clone: This specimen includes other DNA sequences encoding the same CDR3. This chain links TRBV6-6 with TRBJ1-6; D is uncertain. The germline V and J ends were trimmed by 6 bases and 13 bases, with 16 bases remaining between them. Germline lookup yields CDR1 MNHNY and CDR2 SVGAGI (reference sequence). The CDR3 runs 13 residues. CDR3 nucleotide sequence: TGTGCCAGCAGCCCTTTCGGGGAATCCCCCCTCCACTTT. This translates into CASSPFGESPLHF.

V is TRBV18 and J is TRBJ2-7, with 8 bases lining up with TRBD1. Germline V gives CDR1 KGHSH, CDR2 LQKENI. CDR3 length: 15 residues. The ends lost 6 bases at V and 0 bases at J; junction bases unmatched: 7. CDR3 protein: CASSLQGGSSYEQYF. The CDR3 nucleotides read TGTGCCAGCTCCCTACAGGGGGGAAGCTCCTACGAGCAGTACTTC. The variable domain in full, with the rest retrieved from reference TRBV18 and TRBJ2-7, is NAGVMQNPRHLVRRRGQEARLRCSPMKGHSHVYWYRQLPEEGLKFMVYLQKENIIDESGMPKERFSAEFPKEGPSILRIQQVVRGDSAAYFCASSLQGGSSYEQYFGPGTRLTVT.

A word on this clone: Distinct nucleotide sequences in the sample also encode this CDR3. The chain couples TRBV18 to TRBJ1-6; 9 bases are shared with TRBD1. Germline V CDR1 and CDR2: KGHSH, LQKENI. The CDR3 is 16 amino acids. The J segment lost 10 bases and the V segment lost 2 bases, leaving 9 bases of the junction unmatched. This CDR3 is CASSPTTGGDSSPLHF. CDR3 DNA sequence: TGTGCCAGCTCACCAACTACAGGGGGCGATAGCTCACCCCTCCACTTT.

The chain couples TRBV28 to TRBJ2-7, with D perhaps matching TRBD1 (5 bases). The V gene's germline CDR1 is MDHEN and CDR2 SYDVKM. V was trimmed by 6 bases and J by 0 bases, leaving 12 bases between them. The CDR3 is 14 amino acids. The CDR3 spells CASRPGHDSYEQYF. DNA of the CDR3: TGTGCCAGCAGACCCGGACACGACTCCTACGAGCAGTACTTC.

The chain uses TRBV15 and TRBJ2-5; 8 nucleotides match TRBD1. The CDR3 covers 15 residues. The V gene end was trimmed by 5 bases and the J gene end by 4 bases; junction bases not matched to a gene: 9. From germline, CDR1 is LNHNV and CDR2 YYDKDF (reference sequence). This CDR3 reads CATSWRQGQIETQYF. In nucleotides, the CDR3 is TGTGCCACCAGCTGGCGACAGGGGCAGATAGAGACCCAGTACTTC.

With regard to this clone: At one end the junction does not follow the germline gene, possibly because of a read error. Other DNA sequences in this specimen translate into the identical CDR3. The rearrangement links TRBV9 to TRBJ1-6; 10 bases match TRBD1. CDR1 is SGDLS, CDR2 YYNGEE, per germline. The CDR3 is 15 amino acids. DNA for the CDR3: TGTGCCAGCAGCGTGAGGGACAGGGGTAATTCCCCCCTCCACTTT. It codes for CASSVRDRGNSPLHF.

The rearrangement uses TRBV10-3 and TRBJ1-2; tentative D call: TRBD1 (6 bases). Trimming cost V 2 bases and J 6 bases, with 10 bases left between them. The CDR3 runs 13 residues. From germline, CDR1 is ENHRY and CDR2 SYGVKD. The CDR3, as DNA: TGTGCCATCAGTGAGAAAGAGGGGGATGGCTACACCTTC. It encodes CAISEKEGDGYTF.

V gene TRBV7-7 combines with J gene TRBJ2-3; weak D call: TRBD1 (5 bases). Looked up from germline, CDR1 is SSHAT and CDR2 is FNYEAQ (reference sequence). With 0 bases removed from V and 6 bases from J, the gap between germline ends came to 7 bases. The CDR3 runs to 13 residues. The CDR3: CASSLAGADTQYF. CDR3 nucleotide sequence: TGTGCCAGCAGCTTAGCAGGGGCTGATACGCAGTATTTT.

This chain joins TRBV7-9 and TRBJ1-5; D remains unclear. From germline, CDR1 is SEHNR and CDR2 FQNEAQ (reference sequence). V lost 2 bases to trimming and J lost 0 bases, with 20 bases between them. The CDR3 has 19 amino acids. DNA of the CDR3: TGTGCCAGCAGCTTATCGAATGGGTTTACAGCAGATAGCAATCAGCCCCAGCATTTT. Its protein product is CASSLSNGFTADSNQPQHF.

The gene calls are TRBV7-2 and TRBJ2-7, with a tentative D call TRBD1 (5 bases). V lost 2 bases, J lost 2 bases, and 16 bases lay in between. The germline V gene has CDR1 SGHTA and CDR2 FQGNSA. The CDR3 loop spans 16 amino acids. CDR3 bases: TGTGCCAGCAGCTTACCCGACAGTCGCATCACCTACGAGCAGTACTTC. This gives the protein CASSLPDSRITYEQYF.

This clone has only one observation. The J gene is TRBJ2-7, the V gene TRBV19; 9 positions agree with TRBD1. Germline loops: CDR1 LNHDA, CDR2 SQIVND (reference sequence). CDR3 length: 16 residues. V lost 2 bases to trimming and J lost 6 bases; unmatched junction nucleotides: 11. The CDR3 here is CASSIRSGQGRSEQYF. DNA for the CDR3: TGTGCCAGTAGTATAAGGTCGGGACAGGGTCGGTCCGAGCAGTACTTC. The full variable domain, in which reference TRBV19 and TRBJ2-7 provide the parts outside the CDR3, is DGGITQSPKYLFRKEGQNVTLSCEQNLNHDAMYWYRQDPGQGLRLIYYSQIVNDFQKGDIAEGYSVSREKKESFPLTVTSAQKNPTAFYLCASSIRSGQGRSEQYFGPGTRLTVT.

The chain joins TRBV6-5 to TRBJ2-5, with D possibly being TRBD1 (5 bases). The J call is in doubt because the DNA end fits TRBJ2-7 better. Germline V gene lookup returns CDR1 MNHEY and CDR2 SVGAGI. The CDR3 has 12 residues. The CDR3 is CASSFWGGEQYF. In DNA, the CDR3 is TGTGCCAGCAGCTTCTGGGGCGGCGAGCAGTACTTC.

The V call is TRBV5-1, the J call TRBJ2-1; 12 nucleotides match TRBD2. Trimming cost V 4 bases and J 6 bases; bases outside gene matches: 5. The germline gives CDR1 SGHRS, CDR2 YFSETQ. CDR3 length: 15 residues. This chain's CDR3 is CASSTSGGLSNEQFF. As DNA, the CDR3 is TGCGCCAGCAGCACTAGCGGGGGGCTCTCCAATGAGCAGTTCTTC.

The chain couples TRBV4-2 to TRBJ2-7; TRBD2 matches at 11 bases. From germline, CDR1 is LGHNA and CDR2 YNFKEQ. The V segment lost 0 bases and the J segment 4 bases; nucleotides outside the gene matches: 11. The CDR3 is 18 residues long. The CDR3 loop is CASSQDTLSGLAEYEQYF. The DNA for the CDR3 is TGTGCCAGCAGCCAAGATACCCTTTCGGGACTAGCGGAGTACGAGCAGTACTTC.

V is TRBV5-1 and J is TRBJ1-1, with D unclear. This CDR3 comprises 16 residues. Germline V lookup: CDR1 SGHRS, CDR2 YFSETQ. The V end was cut by 4 bases, the J end by 1 base, with 17 bases between. The CDR3 loop is CASSHNLNEGNTEAFF. DNA for the CDR3: TGCGCCAGCAGCCACAACCTGAATGAGGGGAACACTGAAGCTTTCTTT.

This CDR3 reads CASSILATTKSGANVLTF. DNA for the CDR3: TGTGCCAGTAGTATATTAGCCACTACAAAATCTGGGGCCAACGTCCTGACTTTC. The genes are TRBV19 and TRBJ2-6; D is undetermined. Between the trimmed V and J ends, which lost 2 bases and 1 base, there was a span of 15 bases. The CDR3 is made up of 18 amino acids. Per germline, CDR1 LNHDA and CDR2 SQIVND (reference sequence).